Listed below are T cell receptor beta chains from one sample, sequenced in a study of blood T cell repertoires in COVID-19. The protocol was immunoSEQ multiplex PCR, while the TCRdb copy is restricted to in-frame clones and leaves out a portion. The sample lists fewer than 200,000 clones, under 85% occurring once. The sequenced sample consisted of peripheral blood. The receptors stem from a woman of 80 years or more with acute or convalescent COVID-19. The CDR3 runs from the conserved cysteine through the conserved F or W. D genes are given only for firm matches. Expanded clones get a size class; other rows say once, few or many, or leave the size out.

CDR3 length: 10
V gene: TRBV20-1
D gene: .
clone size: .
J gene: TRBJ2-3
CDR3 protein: CSAPLDTQYF
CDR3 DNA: TGCAGTGCTCCATTAGATACGCAGTATTTT

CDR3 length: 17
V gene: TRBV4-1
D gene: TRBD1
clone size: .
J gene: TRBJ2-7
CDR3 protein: CASSQDPGRDRGHEQYF
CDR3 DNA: TGCGCCAGCAGCCAAGATCCGGGTAGGGACAGGGGGCACGAGCAGTACTTC

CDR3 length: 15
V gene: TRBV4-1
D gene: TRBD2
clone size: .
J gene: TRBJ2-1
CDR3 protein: CASSHASGSRNEQFF
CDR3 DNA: TGCGCCAGCAGCCACGCTAGCGGGAGTCGGAATGAGCAGTTCTTC

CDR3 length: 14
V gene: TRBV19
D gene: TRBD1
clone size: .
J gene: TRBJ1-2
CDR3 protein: CASSRDRNDYGYTF
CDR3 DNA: TGTGCCAGTAGTCGGGACAGGAACGACTATGGCTACACCTTC

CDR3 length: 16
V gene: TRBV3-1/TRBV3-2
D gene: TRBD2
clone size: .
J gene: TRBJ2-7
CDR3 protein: CASSQDLLAGGYEQYF
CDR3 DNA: TGTGCCAGCAGCCAAGACCTACTAGCGGGGGGCTACGAGCAGTACTTC

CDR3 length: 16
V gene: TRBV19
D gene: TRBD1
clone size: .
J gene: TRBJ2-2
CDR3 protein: CASSPPDRVNTGELFF
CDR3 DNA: TGTGCCAGTAGCCCGCCGGACAGGGTGAACACCGGGGAGCTGTTTTTT

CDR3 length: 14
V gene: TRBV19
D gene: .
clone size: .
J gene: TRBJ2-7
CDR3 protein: CASSINAGPYEQYF
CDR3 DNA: TGTGCCAGTAGTATCAACGCAGGGCCCTACGAGCAGTACTTC

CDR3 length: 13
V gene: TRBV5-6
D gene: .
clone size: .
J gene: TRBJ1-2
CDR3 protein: CASSLNQNYGYTF
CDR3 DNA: TGTGCCAGCAGCTTGAACCAGAACTATGGCTACACCTTC

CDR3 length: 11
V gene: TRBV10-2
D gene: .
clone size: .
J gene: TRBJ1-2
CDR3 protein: CASSEGDGYTF
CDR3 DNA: TGCGCCAGCAGTGAAGGGGATGGCTACACCTTC

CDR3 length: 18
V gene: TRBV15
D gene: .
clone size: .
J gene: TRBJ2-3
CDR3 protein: CATSRDLQTGYLTDTQYF
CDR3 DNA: TGTGCCACCAGCAGAGACCTCCAGACAGGTTACCTCACAGATACGCAGTATTTT

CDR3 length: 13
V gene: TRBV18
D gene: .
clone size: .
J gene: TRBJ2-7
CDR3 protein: CASSPTSGPEQYF
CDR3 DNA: TGTGCCAGCTCACCAACTAGTGGGCCCGAGCAGTACTTC

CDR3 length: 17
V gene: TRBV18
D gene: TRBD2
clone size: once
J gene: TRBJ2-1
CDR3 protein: CASALLTSGSSPNEQFF
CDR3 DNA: TGTGCCAGCGCGCTACTTACTAGCGGGAGTTCCCCAAATGAGCAGTTCTTC

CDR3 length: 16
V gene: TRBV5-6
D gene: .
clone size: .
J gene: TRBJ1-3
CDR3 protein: CASSLGQLISGNTIYF
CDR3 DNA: TGTGCCAGCAGCTTAGGACAGCTCATCTCTGGAAACACCATATATTTT

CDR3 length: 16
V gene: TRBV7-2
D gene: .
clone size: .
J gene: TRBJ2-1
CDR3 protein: CASSPELLNTGNEQFF
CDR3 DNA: TGTGCCAGCAGCCCAGAGCTCCTAAATACAGGGAATGAGCAGTTCTTC

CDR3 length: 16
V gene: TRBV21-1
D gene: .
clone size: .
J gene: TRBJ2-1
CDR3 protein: CASLWGGPSTYNEQFF
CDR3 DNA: TGTGCCAGCCTTTGGGGGGGGCCTTCGACCTACAATGAGCAGTTCTTC

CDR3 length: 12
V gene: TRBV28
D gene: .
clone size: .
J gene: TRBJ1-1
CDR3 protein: CASQWGGTEAFF
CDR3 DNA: TGTGCCAGCCAATGGGGGGGCACTGAAGCTTTCTTT

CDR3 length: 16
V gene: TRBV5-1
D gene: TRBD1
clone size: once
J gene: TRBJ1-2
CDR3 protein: CASSASGQGVRYGYTF
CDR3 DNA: TGCGCCAGCAGCGCCTCAGGACAGGGGGTTCGGTATGGCTACACCTTC

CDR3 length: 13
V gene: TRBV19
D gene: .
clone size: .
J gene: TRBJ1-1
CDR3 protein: CASSNQKNTEAFF
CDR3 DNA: TGTGCCAGTAGTAATCAGAAGAACACTGAAGCTTTCTTT

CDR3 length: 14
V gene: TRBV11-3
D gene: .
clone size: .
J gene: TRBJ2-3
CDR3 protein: CASSFRPGTDTQYF
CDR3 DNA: TGTGCCAGCAGCTTTCGACCCGGGACAGATACGCAGTATTTT

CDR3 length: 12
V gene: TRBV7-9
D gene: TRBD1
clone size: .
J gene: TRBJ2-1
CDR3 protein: CASSNRGTEQFF
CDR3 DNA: TGTGCCAGCAGCAACAGGGGCACTGAGCAGTTCTTC

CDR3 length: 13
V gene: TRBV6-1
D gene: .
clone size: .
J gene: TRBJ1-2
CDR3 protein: CASSETGDYGYTF
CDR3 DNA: TGTGCCAGCAGTGAGACAGGAGACTATGGCTACACCTTC

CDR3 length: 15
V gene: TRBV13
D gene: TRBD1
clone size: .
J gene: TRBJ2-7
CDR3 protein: CASSFLSTGVHEQYF
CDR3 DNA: TGTGCCAGCAGCTTCCTATCCACAGGGGTCCACGAGCAGTACTTC

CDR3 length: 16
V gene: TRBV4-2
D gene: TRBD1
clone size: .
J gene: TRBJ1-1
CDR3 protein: CASSQDVTGGFTEAFF
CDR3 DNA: TGTGCCAGCAGCCAAGACGTGACAGGGGGGTTCACTGAAGCTTTCTTT

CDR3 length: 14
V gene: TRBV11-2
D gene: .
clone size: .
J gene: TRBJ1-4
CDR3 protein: CASTKDSANEKLFF
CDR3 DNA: TGTGCCAGCACAAAGGACAGCGCAAATGAAAAACTGTTTTTT

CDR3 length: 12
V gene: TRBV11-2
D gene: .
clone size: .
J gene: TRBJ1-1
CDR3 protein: CASSSRGTEAFF
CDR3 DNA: TGTGCCAGCAGCTCGAGAGGTACTGAAGCTTTCTTT

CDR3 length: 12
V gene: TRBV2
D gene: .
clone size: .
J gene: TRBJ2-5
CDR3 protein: CANKDLGETQYF
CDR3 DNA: TGTGCCAACAAGGACTTAGGGGAGACCCAGTACTTC

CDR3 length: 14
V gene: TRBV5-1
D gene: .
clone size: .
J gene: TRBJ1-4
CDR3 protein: CASRLDSKHEKLFF
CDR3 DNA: TGCGCCAGCAGACTGGACAGCAAGCATGAAAAACTGTTTTTT

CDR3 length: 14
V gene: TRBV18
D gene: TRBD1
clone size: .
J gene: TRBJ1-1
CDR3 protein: CASSRGQSNTEAFF
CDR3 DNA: TGTGCCAGCTCACGGGGACAGTCGAACACTGAAGCTTTCTTT

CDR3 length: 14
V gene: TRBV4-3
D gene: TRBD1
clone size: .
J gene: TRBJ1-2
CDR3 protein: CASSPRQGGYGYTF
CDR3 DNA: TGCGCCAGCAGCCCGCGACAGGGTGGCTATGGCTACACCTTC

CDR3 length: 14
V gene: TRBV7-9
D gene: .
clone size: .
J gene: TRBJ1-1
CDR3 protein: CASSHGGSNTEAFF
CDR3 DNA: TGTGCCAGCAGCCACGGCGGCTCGAACACTGAAGCTTTCTTT

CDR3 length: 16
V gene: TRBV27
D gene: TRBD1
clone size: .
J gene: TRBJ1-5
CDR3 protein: CASSPDRGLSNQPQHF
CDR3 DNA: TGTGCCAGCAGTCCGGACAGGGGGCTTAGCAATCAGCCCCAGCATTTT

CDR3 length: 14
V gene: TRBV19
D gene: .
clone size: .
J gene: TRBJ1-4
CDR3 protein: CASSIGTDSEKLFF
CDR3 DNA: TGTGCCAGTAGTATAGGGACAGACTCTGAAAAACTGTTTTTT

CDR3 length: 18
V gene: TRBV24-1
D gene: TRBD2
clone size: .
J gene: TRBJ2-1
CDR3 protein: CATSDTGASGDTGNEQFF
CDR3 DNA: TGTGCCACCAGTGACACCGGGGCTAGCGGAGATACTGGGAATGAGCAGTTCTTC

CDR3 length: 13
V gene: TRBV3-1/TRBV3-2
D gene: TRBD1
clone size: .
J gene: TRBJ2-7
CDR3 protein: CASSPTGIHEQYF
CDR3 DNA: TGTGCCAGCAGCCCGACAGGGATCCACGAGCAGTACTTC

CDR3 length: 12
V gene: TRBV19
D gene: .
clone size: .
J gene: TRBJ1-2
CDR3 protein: CASSIVQGKGTF
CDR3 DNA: TGTGCCAGTAGTATAGTCCAGGGGAAGGGCACCTTC

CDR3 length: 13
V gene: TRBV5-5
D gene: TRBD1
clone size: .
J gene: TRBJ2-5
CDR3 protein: CASSLPGGRTQYF
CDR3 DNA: TGTGCCAGCAGCTTGCCAGGGGGCCGGACCCAGTACTTC

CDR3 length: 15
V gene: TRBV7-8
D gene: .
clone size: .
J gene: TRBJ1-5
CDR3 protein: CASTLRRDSNQPQHF
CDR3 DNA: TGTGCCAGCACCCTACGCAGGGATAGCAATCAGCCCCAGCATTTT